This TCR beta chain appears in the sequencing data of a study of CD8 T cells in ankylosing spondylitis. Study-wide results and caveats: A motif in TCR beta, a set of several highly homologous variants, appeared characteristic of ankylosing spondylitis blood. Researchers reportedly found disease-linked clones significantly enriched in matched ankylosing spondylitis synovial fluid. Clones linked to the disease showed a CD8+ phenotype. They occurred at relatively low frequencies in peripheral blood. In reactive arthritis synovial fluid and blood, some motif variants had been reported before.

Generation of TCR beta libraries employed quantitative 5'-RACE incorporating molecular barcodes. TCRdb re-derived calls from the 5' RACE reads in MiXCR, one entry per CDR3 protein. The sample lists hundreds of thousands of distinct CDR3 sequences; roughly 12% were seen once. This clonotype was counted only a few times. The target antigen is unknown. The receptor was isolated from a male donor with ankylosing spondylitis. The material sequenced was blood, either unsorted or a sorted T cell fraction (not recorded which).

The CDR3 loop is CSATRDLNTEAFF. The CDR3 DNA follows: TGCAGTGCTACCAGGGACTTGAACACTGAAGCTTTCTTT. This chain links TRBV20-1 with TRBJ1-1, with D tentatively TRBD1 (5 bases). CDR3 length equals 13 residues. The germline CDR1 and CDR2 sequences are DFQATT and SNEGSKA (reference sequence). With 4 bases removed from V and 0 bases from J, the gap between germline ends came to 9 bases.